These 12 T cell receptor beta chains came from one sample sequenced in a study of blood T cell repertoires in COVID-19. TCRdb keeps only in-frame clones here, not all; method: immunoSEQ multiplex PCR. The sample lists fewer than 350,000 clones; approximately 91% were seen once. Sample: PBMCs or T cells enriched from blood (not recorded which). These receptors came from a woman between 40 and 55 years old with acute COVID-19.

With respect to this clone: The same CDR3 arises from other DNA sequences in this sample as well. This rearrangement joins TRBV28 to TRBJ2-7; TRBD1 matches 8 bases. The CDR3 extends over 15 amino acids. The germline CDR1 and CDR2 sequences are MDHEN and SYDVKM. Trimming took 3 bases from V and 3 from J; bases not matched to a gene: 7. This chain's CDR3 is CASSLLQGARYEQYF. CDR3 bases: TGTGCCAGCAGTTTGCTTCAGGGGGCGCGCTACGAGCAGTACTTC.

The chain links TRBV7-2 to TRBJ1-1, with D uncertain. The V gene lost 1 base and the J gene lost 5 bases, with 17 bases spanning the gap. CDR1 is SGHTA, CDR2 FQGNSA, per germline. This CDR3 contains 16 residues. The CDR3 DNA is TGTGCCAGCAGCTTAGTATCTGGCGGAGGTCCAACTGAAGCTTTCTTT. It is translated as CASSLVSGGGPTEAFF.

The chain combines TRBV29-1 with TRBJ1-1; D unresolved. CDR3 length: 12 amino acids. Germline-derived CDR1 and CDR2 are SQVTM and ANQGSEA. V shed 2 bases and J shed 7 bases, with 11 bases lying between them. This chain's CDR3 is CSVELSGIEAFF. CDR3 bases: TGCAGCGTTGAACTCTCGGGGATTGAAGCTTTCTTT.

The J gene is TRBJ1-1, the V gene TRBV29-1; 8 bases match TRBD1. Germline V gene data show CDR1 as SQVTM and CDR2 as ANQGSEA. Trimming cost V 4 bases and J 7 bases; bases outside gene matches: 11. The CDR3 is made up of 14 amino acids. The CDR3 reads CSVATGGSAVEAFF. The CDR3 DNA reads TGCAGCGTTGCTACAGGGGGGAGCGCGGTTGAAGCTTTCTTT.

This clone has just a few counts. The gene calls are TRBV29-1 and TRBJ2-3; 9 nucleotides agree with TRBD2. Germline V gives CDR1 SQVTM, CDR2 ANQGSEA. The V and J ends lost 6 bases and 4 bases, in that order; junction bases with no gene match: 14. This CDR3 is built from 16 residues. The CDR3 loop reads CSVGGMSGRSADTQYF. In nucleotides, the CDR3 is TGCAGCGTGGGGGGGATGAGCGGGAGGAGCGCAGATACGCAGTATTTT.

V is TRBV6-5 and J is TRBJ1-4; TRBD1 agrees at 8 bases. V lost 6 bases, J lost 3 bases, and 6 bases stayed unmatched. CDR3 length equals 15 residues. CDR1 MNHEY and CDR2 SVGAGI come from the germline V gene. The CDR3 loop reads CASRGTGQANEKLFF. The CDR3 DNA reads as TGTGCCAGCAGAGGGACGGGACAGGCTAATGAAAAACTGTTTTTT.

The J gene is TRBJ1-6, the V gene TRBV5-4; possible D gene TRBD1, 5 bases. The CDR3 runs 15 residues. V was shortened by 1 base and J by 4 bases, with 9 bases between the two germline ends. CDR1 and CDR2 (germline): SGHNT, YYREEE (reference sequence). CDR3 nucleotides: TGTGCCAGCAGCTTGCAGGGTCGGTATAATTCACCCCTCCACTTT. Protein product: CASSLQGRYNSPLHF.

The genes are TRBV19 and TRBJ2-6, with D possibly matching TRBD1 (6 bases). Germline values: CDR1 LNHDA, CDR2 SQIVND (reference sequence). This CDR3 has 16 amino acids. Trimming cost V 5 bases and J 2 bases, with 13 bases left between them. The CDR3 reads CASSPQGYTGANVLTF. CDR3 bases: TGTGCCAGTAGTCCACAGGGTTACACTGGGGCCAACGTCCTGACTTTC.

The chain joins TRBV11-2 to TRBJ2-7; 8 bases fit TRBD2. The CDR3 length is 17 residues. The germline V gene encodes CDR1 SGHAT and CDR2 FQNNGV. Trimming removed 3 bases from V and 3 bases from J; junction bases left unmatched: 13. The CDR3 DNA reads TGTGCCAGCAGCTTCCGGGCGGGAGGTCAACTAAACTACGAGCAGTACTTC. This gives the protein CASSFRAGGQLNYEQYF.

Worth noting for this clone: Other DNA sequences in this sample translate to the same CDR3. The chain is built from TRBV2 and TRBJ1-5; perhaps TRBD1 as D (6 bases). The CDR3 contains 15 residues. Trimming removed 6 bases at V and 1 base at J, with 13 bases between. Looked up from germline, CDR1 is SNHLY and CDR2 is FYNNEI. The CDR3 sequence is CASSPQGLSNQPQHF. Written as DNA, the CDR3 is TGTGCCAGCAGCCCACAGGGTCTAAGCAATCAGCCCCAGCATTTT.

V usage is TRBV19 and J usage is TRBJ2-3, with 13 bases identical to TRBD2. V lost 10 bases to trimming and J lost 6 bases; unmatched junction nucleotides: 10. Per germline, CDR1 LNHDA and CDR2 SQIVND (reference sequence). This CDR3 spans 15 amino acids. This CDR3 reads CATRTSGSPADTQYF. The CDR3 DNA follows: TGTGCCACCAGGACTAGCGGGAGTCCAGCGGATACGCAGTATTTT.

This rearrangement joins TRBV7-3 to TRBJ2-1; 10 nucleotides align to TRBD1. Germline V gene lookup returns CDR1 SGHTA and CDR2 FQGTGA. The CDR3 extends over 15 amino acids. Trimming at V came to 3 bases and at J to 3 bases, leaving 2 bases not matched to a gene. The CDR3 loop reads CASSFDRGRYNEQFF. Here the CDR3 DNA reads TGTGCCAGCAGCTTTGACAGGGGGCGCTACAATGAGCAGTTCTTC.